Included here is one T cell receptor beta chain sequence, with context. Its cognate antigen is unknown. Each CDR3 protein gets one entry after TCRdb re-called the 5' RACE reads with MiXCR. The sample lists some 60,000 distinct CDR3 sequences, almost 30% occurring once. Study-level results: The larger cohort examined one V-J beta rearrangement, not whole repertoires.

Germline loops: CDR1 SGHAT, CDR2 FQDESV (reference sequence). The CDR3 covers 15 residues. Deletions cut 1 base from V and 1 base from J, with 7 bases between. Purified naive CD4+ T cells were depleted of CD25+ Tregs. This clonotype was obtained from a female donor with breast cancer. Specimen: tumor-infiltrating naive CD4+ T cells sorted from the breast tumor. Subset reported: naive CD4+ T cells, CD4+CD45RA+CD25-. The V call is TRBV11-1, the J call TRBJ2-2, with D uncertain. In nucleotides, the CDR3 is TGTGCCAGCAGCTTAGGGCACCTGAACACCGGGGAGCTGTTTTTT. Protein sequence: CASSLGHLNTGELFF. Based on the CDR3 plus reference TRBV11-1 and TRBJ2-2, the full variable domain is EAEVAQSPRYKITEKSQAVAFWCDPISGHATLYWYRQILGQGPELLVQFQDESVVDDSQLPKDRFSAERLKGVDSTLKIQPAELGDSAMYLCASSLGHLNTGELFFGEGSRLTVL.